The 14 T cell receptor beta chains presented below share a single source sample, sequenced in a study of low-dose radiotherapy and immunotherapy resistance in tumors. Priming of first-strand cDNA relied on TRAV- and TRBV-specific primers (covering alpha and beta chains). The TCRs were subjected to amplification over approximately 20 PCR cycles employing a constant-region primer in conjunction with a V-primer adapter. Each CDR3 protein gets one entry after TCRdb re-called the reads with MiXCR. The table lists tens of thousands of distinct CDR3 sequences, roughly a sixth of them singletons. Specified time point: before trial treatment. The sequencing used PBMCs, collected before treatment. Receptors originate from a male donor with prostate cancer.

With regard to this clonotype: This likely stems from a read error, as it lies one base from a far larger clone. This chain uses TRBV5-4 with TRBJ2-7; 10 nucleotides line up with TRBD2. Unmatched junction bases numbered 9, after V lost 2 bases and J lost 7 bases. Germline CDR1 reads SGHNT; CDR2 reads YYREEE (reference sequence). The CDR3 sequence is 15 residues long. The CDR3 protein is CASSLSGGVYNEQYF. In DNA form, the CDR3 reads TGTGCCAGCAGCTTAAGCGGGGGGGTCTACAATGAGCAGTACTTC.

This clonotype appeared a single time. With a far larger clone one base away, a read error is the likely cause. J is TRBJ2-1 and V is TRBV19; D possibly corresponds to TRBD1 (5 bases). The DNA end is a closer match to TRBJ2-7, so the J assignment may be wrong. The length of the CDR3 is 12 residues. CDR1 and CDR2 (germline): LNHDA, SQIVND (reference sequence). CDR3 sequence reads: CATEDSSHEQYF. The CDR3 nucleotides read TGTGCCACTGAAGACAGCTCCCACGAGCAGTACTTC.

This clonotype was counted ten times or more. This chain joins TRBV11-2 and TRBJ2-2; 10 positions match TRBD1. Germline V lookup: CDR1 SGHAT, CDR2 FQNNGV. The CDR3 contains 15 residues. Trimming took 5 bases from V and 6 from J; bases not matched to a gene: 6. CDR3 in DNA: TGTGCCAGCAGCCCGAGGGACAGGGGACCCGGGGAGCTGTTTTTT. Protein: CASSPRDRGPGELFF.

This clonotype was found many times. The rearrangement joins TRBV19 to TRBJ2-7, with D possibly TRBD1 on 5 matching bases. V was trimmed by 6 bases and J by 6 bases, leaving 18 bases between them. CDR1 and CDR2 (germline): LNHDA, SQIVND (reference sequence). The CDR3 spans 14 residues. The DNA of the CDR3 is TGTGCCAGTAGCCCGACTGGGTTGCAGGGCGAGCAGTACTTC. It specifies CASSPTGLQGEQYF.

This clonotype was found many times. CDR3 in amino acids: CSAPGTRGHTDTQYF. The CDR3 coding sequence is TGCAGTGCTCCCGGGACTAGAGGTCACACAGATACGCAGTATTTT. The rearrangement links TRBV20-1 to TRBJ2-3; 8 bases line up with TRBD2. The CDR3 covers 15 residues. Per the germline V gene, CDR1 is DFQATT and CDR2 is SNEGSKA (reference sequence). V shed 5 bases, J shed 2 bases, and the junction held 9 bases outside the gene matches.

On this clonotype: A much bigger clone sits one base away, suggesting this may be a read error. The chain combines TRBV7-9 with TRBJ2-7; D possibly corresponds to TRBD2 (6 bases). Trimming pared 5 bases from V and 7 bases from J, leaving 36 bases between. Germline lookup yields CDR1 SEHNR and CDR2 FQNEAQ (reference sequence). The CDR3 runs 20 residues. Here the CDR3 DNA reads TGTGCCAGCAGCCCCCCGAGAGGCTTCAGAATCCGGGACTGGGAGAGAGAGCAGTACTTC. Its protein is CASSPPRGFRIRDWEREQYF.

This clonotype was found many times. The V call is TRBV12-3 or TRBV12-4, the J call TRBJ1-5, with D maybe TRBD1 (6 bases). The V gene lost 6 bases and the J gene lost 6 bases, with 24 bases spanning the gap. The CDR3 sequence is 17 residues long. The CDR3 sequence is CASSPAREGGRSQPQHF. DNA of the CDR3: TGTGCCAGCAGCCCCGCCCGCGAAGGGGGTCGGAGTCAGCCCCAGCATTTT.

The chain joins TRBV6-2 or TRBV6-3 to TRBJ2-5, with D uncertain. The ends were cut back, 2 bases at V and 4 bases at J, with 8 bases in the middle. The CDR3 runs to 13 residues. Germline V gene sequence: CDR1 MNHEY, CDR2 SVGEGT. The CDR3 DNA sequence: TGTGCCAGCAGTTACCGGATGACAGAGACCCAGTACTTC. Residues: CASSYRMTETQYF.

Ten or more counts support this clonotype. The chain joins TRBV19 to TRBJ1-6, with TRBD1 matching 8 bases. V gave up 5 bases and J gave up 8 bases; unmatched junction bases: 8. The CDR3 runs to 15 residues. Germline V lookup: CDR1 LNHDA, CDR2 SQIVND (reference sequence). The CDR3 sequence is CASSPLTGGHSPLHF. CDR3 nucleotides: TGTGCCAGTAGTCCACTTACAGGGGGGCATTCACCCCTCCACTTT.

The CDR3 loop is CASSVSTSGADMSYEQYF. CDR3 bases: TGTGCCAGCAGCGTTTCCACTAGCGGGGCTGATATGTCCTACGAGCAGTACTTC. The chain couples TRBV9 to TRBJ2-7, with 10 bases that match TRBD2. This CDR3 is built from 18 residues. CDR1 and CDR2 (germline): SGDLS, YYNGEE. V lost 2 bases and J lost 1; bases outside the gene matches: 12.

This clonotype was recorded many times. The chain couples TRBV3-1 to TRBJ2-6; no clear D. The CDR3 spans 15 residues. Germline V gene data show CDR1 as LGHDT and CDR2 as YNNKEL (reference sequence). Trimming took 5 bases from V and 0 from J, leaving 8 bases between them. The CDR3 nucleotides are TGTGCCAGCAGCAGGGATTTCTCTGGGGCCAACGTCCTGACTTTC. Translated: CASSRDFSGANVLTF. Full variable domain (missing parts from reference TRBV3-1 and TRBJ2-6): DTAVSQTPKYLVTQMGNDKSIKCEQNLGHDTMYWYKQDSKKFLKIMFSYNNKELIINETVPNRFSPKSPDKAHLNLHINSLELGDSAVYFCASSRDFSGANVLTFGAGSRLTVL.

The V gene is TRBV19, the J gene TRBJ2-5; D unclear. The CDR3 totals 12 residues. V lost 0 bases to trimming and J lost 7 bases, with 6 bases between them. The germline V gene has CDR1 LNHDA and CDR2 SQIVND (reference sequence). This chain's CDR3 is CASSIDQRTQYF. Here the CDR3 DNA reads TGTGCCAGTAGTATAGATCAGCGGACCCAGTACTTC. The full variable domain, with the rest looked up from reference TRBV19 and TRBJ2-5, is DGGITQSPKYLFRKEGQNVTLSCEQNLNHDAMYWYRQDPGQGLRLIYYSQIVNDFQKGDIAEGYSVSREKKESFPLTVTSAQKNPTAFYLCASSIDQRTQYFGPGTRLLVL.

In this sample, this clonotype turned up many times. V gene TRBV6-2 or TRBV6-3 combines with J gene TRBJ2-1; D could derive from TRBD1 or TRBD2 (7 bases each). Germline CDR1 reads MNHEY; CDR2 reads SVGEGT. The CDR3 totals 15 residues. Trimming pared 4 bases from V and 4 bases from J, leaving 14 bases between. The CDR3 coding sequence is TGTGCCAGCAGTTCAGGGGGGGGGGGGTACAATGAGCAGTTCTTC. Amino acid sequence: CASSSGGGGYNEQFF.

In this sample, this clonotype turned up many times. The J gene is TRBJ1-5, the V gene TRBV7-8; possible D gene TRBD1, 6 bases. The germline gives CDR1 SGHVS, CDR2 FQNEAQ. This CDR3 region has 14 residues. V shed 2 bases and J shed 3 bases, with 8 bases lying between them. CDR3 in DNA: TGTGCCAGCAGCTTATCGGGGGCCAATCAGCCCCAGCATTTT. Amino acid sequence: CASSLSGANQPQHF.